The 27 T cell receptor beta chains given below trace back to one sample, sequenced in a study of beta chain features in type 1 diabetes. General study points: When Type 1 diabetes patients were examined, their TCRB CDR3s proved moderately but significantly shorter in all four CD4+ subsets.

No antigen has been identified for these receptors. The study reverse transcribed the entire isolated RNA, so it sequenced expressed TCRB transcripts. Some clones are missing from TCRdb's copy, which holds only in-frame ones; the method was immunoSEQ multiplex PCR. The repertoire includes over 150,000 clones, 6.5% to 10% of them detected once, and over 0.45% sits in the top ten. Sequencing was carried out using central memory CD4+ T cells from blood. The source is a young woman with type 1 diabetes.

This sequence joins TRBV5-4 and TRBJ2-7; 7 nucleotides align to TRBD1. This CDR3 contains 13 residues. V lost 3 bases and J lost 2; bases outside the gene matches: 2. Germline CDR1 reads SGHNT; CDR2 reads YYREEE (reference sequence). This chain's CDR3 is CASSSQGAYEQYF. The DNA for the CDR3 is TGTGCCAGCAGCTCCCAGGGGGCCTACGAGCAGTACTTC.

Note on this clone: The junction departs from germline at one end; a sequencing error may be responsible. V and J are TRBV4-1 and TRBJ2-5; D remains unclear. The CDR3 runs to 14 residues. Germline assignment: CDR1 MGHRA and CDR2 YSYEKL. Here the CDR3 reads CASSQEGSVETQHF. The CDR3 bases are TGCGCCAGCAGCCAAGAAGGCTCAGTGGAGACCCAGCACTTC.

V usage is TRBV6-5 and J usage is TRBJ2-5; tentative D call: TRBD1 (5 bases). Germline CDR1 is MNHEY and CDR2 is SVGAGI. The CDR3 loop spans 11 amino acids. V shed 2 bases and J shed 7 bases, with 5 bases lying between them. CDR3 nucleotide sequence: TGTGCCAGCAGTTACAGGGGGACCCAGTACTTC. It specifies CASSYRGTQYF.

The rearrangement links TRBV28 to TRBJ2-1; D not resolved. Germline V lookup: CDR1 MDHEN, CDR2 SYDVKM. V was trimmed by 4 bases and J by 7 bases, leaving 5 bases between them. The CDR3 has 11 amino acids. As DNA, the CDR3 is TGTGCCAGCAGTTCCCTTAATGAGCAGTTCTTC. The encoded protein is CASSSLNEQFF. Full variable domain (remainder filled in from reference TRBV28 and TRBJ2-1): DVKVTQSSRYLVKRTGEKVFLECVQDMDHENMFWYRQDPGLGLRLIYFSYDVKMKEKGDIPEGYSVSREKKERFSLILESASTNQTSMYLCASSSLNEQFFGPGTRLTVL.

This chain links TRBV6-6 with TRBJ2-7, with 7 bases that match TRBD1. The CDR3 loop spans 16 amino acids. Per the germline V gene, CDR1 is MNHNY and CDR2 is SVGAGI (reference sequence). V shed 4 bases and J 1 base; nucleotides not matched to a gene: 10. The CDR3 reads CASSWGQTQTSYEQYF. CDR3 in DNA: TGTGCCAGCAGTTGGGGACAGACCCAGACTTCCTACGAGCAGTACTTC.

This clone has only a few counts. The junction and the germline gene differ at one end; a read error may be behind it. The chain has TRBV6-5 and TRBJ2-2; 8 bases align to TRBD1. Per germline, CDR1 MNHEY and CDR2 SVGAGI. This CDR3 comprises 15 residues. In DNA, the CDR3 is TGTGCCAGCAGCCGCGGACAGGGAAGCACCGAGGAGCTGTTTTTT. Its translation is CASSRGQGSTEELFF.

The table lists this clone with a few counts. The chain carries TRBV5-4 and TRBJ1-2, with D uncertain. The CDR3 length is 15 residues. Germline CDR1 SGHNT, CDR2 YYREEE (reference sequence). The ends were cut back, 5 bases at V and 8 bases at J, with 22 bases in the middle. The CDR3 DNA follows: TGTGCCAGCAGTTTACCGACCGGCCAGCGGGTAGGCTACACCTTC. Amino acid sequence: CASSLPTGQRVGYTF.

This clone occurred many times. This chain links TRBV14 with TRBJ1-1; D is perhaps TRBD1 (5 bases). Germline CDR1 is SGHDN and CDR2 is FVKESK. Trimming pared 4 bases from V and 4 bases from J, leaving 13 bases between. CDR3 length equals 14 residues. The CDR3 sequence is CASSPQVHLTEAFF. The CDR3 nucleotides are TGTGCCAGCAGCCCACAGGTCCATCTCACTGAAGCTTTCTTT.

This clone was counted only a few times. The chain links TRBV28 to TRBJ1-1; perhaps TRBD1 as D (6 bases). V was cut by 6 bases and J by 6 bases, with 8 bases left in between. The CDR3 totals 11 residues. Germline lookup yields CDR1 MDHEN and CDR2 SYDVKM. The CDR3 sequence: CASRQGPEAFF. The CDR3 DNA reads TGTGCCAGCAGGCAGGGGCCTGAAGCTTTCTTT.

This clone was detected only a few times. The V call is TRBV9, the J call TRBJ2-2, with D perhaps matching TRBD1 (5 bases). The CDR3 is 16 amino acids. V was shortened by 0 bases and J by 0 bases, with 9 bases between the two germline ends. Germline loops: CDR1 SGDLS, CDR2 YYNGEE. The CDR3: CASSVAGQPNTGELFF. The DNA for the CDR3 is TGTGCCAGCAGCGTAGCAGGACAACCGAACACCGGGGAGCTGTTTTTT.

The gene calls are TRBV6-5 and TRBJ1-5, with TRBD1 identical over 7 bases. V shed 7 bases and J 3 bases; nucleotides not matched to a gene: 3. CDR3 size: 13 residues. From germline, CDR1 is MNHEY and CDR2 SVGAGI. CDR3 nucleotide sequence: TGTGCCAGCAACGGACAGGCCAATCAGCCCCAGCATTTT. Its protein product is CASNGQANQPQHF.

The sample holds a few counts of this clone. The rearrangement joins TRBV30 to TRBJ2-2; 10 bases line up with TRBD1. The CDR3 extends over 15 amino acids. After removal of 3 bases from V and 3 bases from J, the junction contained 4 bases not matched to a gene. From germline, CDR1 is GTSNPN and CDR2 SVGIG (reference sequence). The CDR3 loop is CAWRGQGVDTGELFF. Written as DNA, the CDR3 is TGTGCCTGGAGAGGACAGGGGGTTGACACCGGGGAGCTGTTTTTT.

V gene TRBV2 combines with J gene TRBJ1-2; a possible D gene is TRBD1 (5 bases). Trimming pared 8 bases from V and 8 bases from J, leaving 18 bases between. CDR1 is SNHLY and CDR2 is FYNNEI in the germline V gene. The CDR3 covers 13 residues. CDR3 region: CASSYGQAFGYTF. The CDR3 nucleotides are TGTGCCAGCTCCTACGGACAAGCTTTCGGCTACACCTTC.

V usage is TRBV6-5 and J usage is TRBJ1-2; 9 bases line up with TRBD1. The CDR3 is 14 residues long. The V gene's germline CDR1 is MNHEY and CDR2 SVGAGI. The trim removed 5 bases at V and 3 bases at J, leaving 4 bases unmatched. CDR3 loop: CASSRTGAHYGYTF. DNA for the CDR3: TGTGCCAGCAGTAGGACAGGGGCCCACTATGGCTACACCTTC.

This clone was recorded a few times. The genes are TRBV6-5 and TRBJ2-3; 7 bases match TRBD2. The CDR3 covers 16 residues. V dropped 2 bases and J dropped 5; count of bases not matched to a gene: 10. Germline CDR1 MNHEY, CDR2 SVGAGI. The CDR3 nucleotides read TGTGCCAGCAGTTACCCTAGCGGTCACCAGGGAGATACGCAGTATTTT. As protein: CASSYPSGHQGDTQYF.

The chain links TRBV10-3 to TRBJ2-1; a possible D gene is TRBD2 (6 bases). V gave up 0 bases and J gave up 5 bases, with 14 bases separating them. Germline CDR1 ENHRY, CDR2 SYGVKD. CDR3 length: 16 amino acids. CDR3 coding DNA: TGTGCCATCAGTGAGTCTTATGGGCGGGGAGACAATGAGCAGTTCTTC. Translating it yields CAISESYGRGDNEQFF.

The chain joins TRBV7-2 to TRBJ2-5; the D gene is possibly TRBD1 (6 bases). With 5 bases removed from V and 2 bases from J, the gap between germline ends came to 12 bases. Germline lookup yields CDR1 SGHTA and CDR2 FQGNSA. The CDR3 consists of 14 residues. CDR3 protein: CASSAQGIQETQYF. The CDR3, as DNA: TGTGCCAGCAGCGCACAGGGTATTCAAGAGACCCAGTACTTC. The complete variable domain, with remaining parts taken from reference TRBV7-2 and TRBJ2-5, reads GAGVSQSPSNKVTEKGKDVELRCDPISGHTALYWYRQSLGQGLEFLIYFQGNSAPDKSGLPSDRFSAERTGGSVSTLTIQRTQQEDSAVYLCASSAQGIQETQYFGPGTRLLVL.

This clone was seen only a few times. V and J are TRBV30 and TRBJ1-2; 7 bases agree with TRBD1. V was clipped by 2 bases and J by 3 bases; unmatched bases: 0. This CDR3 is 12 amino acids long. Germline V gene lookup returns CDR1 GTSNPN and CDR2 SVGIG (reference sequence). The DNA for the CDR3 is TGTGCCTGGAGTCAGGGGGACTATGGCTACACCTTC. Translated, it gives CAWSQGDYGYTF.

There are a few counts of this clone. The V gene is TRBV20-1, the J gene TRBJ1-2; D unresolved. V lost 5 bases to trimming and J lost 7 bases, with 8 bases between them. CDR3 size: 10 residues. Germline-derived CDR1 and CDR2 are DFQATT and SNEGSKA (reference sequence). CDR3 coding DNA: TGCAGTGCTGCTGAGGGTGGCTACACCTTC. Protein: CSAAEGGYTF.

The gene calls are TRBV4-3 and TRBJ1-4; tentatively, D is TRBD1 (5 bases). CDR1 is LGHNA and CDR2 is YSLEER in the germline V gene. V lost 0 bases, J lost 8 bases, and 10 bases lay in between. The CDR3 runs to 14 residues. DNA for the CDR3: TGCGCCAGCAGCCAAGATGCCGGGGGAGAAAAACTGTTTTTT. Translated: CASSQDAGGEKLFF.

This clone was seen a handful of times. As DNA, the CDR3 is TGTGCCAGCAGCTTGGGGGTTGTAACAGCCGGGGAGCTGTTTTTT. Protein: CASSLGVVTAGELFF. The J gene is TRBJ2-2, the V gene TRBV5-4; D remains unclear. The germline gives CDR1 SGHNT, CDR2 YYREEE (reference sequence). V lost 0 bases, J lost 6 bases, and 12 bases lay in between. This CDR3 is built from 15 residues.

This clone has a handful of counts. This chain joins TRBV29-1 and TRBJ1-2; D is ambiguous. The CDR3 length is 11 residues. V lost 5 bases, J lost 8 bases, and 12 bases lay in between. Germline V CDR1 and CDR2: SQVTM, ANQGSEA. CDR3 nucleotides: TGCAGCGTTATAGGAGTCTCGGGCTACACCTTC. Protein sequence: CSVIGVSGYTF.

This chain links TRBV29-1 with TRBJ2-2; TRBD1 is a possible D gene (6 bases). In germline, CDR1 is SQVTM, CDR2 ANQGSEA. The CDR3 is 14 residues long. The CDR3 protein is CSATGTLNTGELFF. As DNA, the CDR3 is TGCAGTGCGACCGGGACACTAAACACCGGGGAGCTGTTTTTT.

V is TRBV4-3 and J is TRBJ2-3; D ambiguous. With 2 bases removed from V and 4 bases from J, the gap between germline ends came to 4 bases. The CDR3 consists of 12 residues. CDR1 is LGHNA and CDR2 is YSLEER in the germline V gene. The DNA for the CDR3 is TGCGCCAGCAGCCAATATTCAGATACGCAGTATTTT. Translated: CASSQYSDTQYF.

This clone turned up a few times. This chain links TRBV19 with TRBJ2-7; 10 nucleotides match TRBD1. This CDR3 comprises 15 residues. The V gene end was trimmed by 5 bases and the J gene end by 6 bases; junction bases not matched to a gene: 10. From germline, CDR1 is LNHDA and CDR2 SQIVND (reference sequence). In DNA form, the CDR3 reads TGTGCCAGTAGTTCCCGGGACAGGGGAGGTTCCGAGCAGTACTTC. Protein product: CASSSRDRGGSEQYF.

In this sample, this clone turned up a few times. The rearrangement links TRBV5-6 to TRBJ1-5; 9 bases fit TRBD1. Germline CDR1 and CDR2: SGHDT and YYEEEE. V shed 5 bases, J shed 2 bases, and the junction held 5 bases outside the gene matches. There are 15 residues in the CDR3. The DNA for the CDR3 is TGTGCCAGCAGACGGACAGGGGATGGCAATCAGCCCCAGCATTTT. The encoded protein is CASRRTGDGNQPQHF.

By its share, this clone is medium-sized. Written as DNA, the CDR3 is TGCGCCAGCAGTCAAGGCTGGGAGTACAATGAGCAGTTCTTC. It is translated as CASSQGWEYNEQFF. This chain uses TRBV23-1 with TRBJ2-1; D might be TRBD2 (5 bases). TRBV23-1 carries the ORF label, with uncertain function. The CDR3 spans 14 residues. Between the trimmed V and J ends, which lost 2 bases and 4 bases, there was a span of 9 bases.